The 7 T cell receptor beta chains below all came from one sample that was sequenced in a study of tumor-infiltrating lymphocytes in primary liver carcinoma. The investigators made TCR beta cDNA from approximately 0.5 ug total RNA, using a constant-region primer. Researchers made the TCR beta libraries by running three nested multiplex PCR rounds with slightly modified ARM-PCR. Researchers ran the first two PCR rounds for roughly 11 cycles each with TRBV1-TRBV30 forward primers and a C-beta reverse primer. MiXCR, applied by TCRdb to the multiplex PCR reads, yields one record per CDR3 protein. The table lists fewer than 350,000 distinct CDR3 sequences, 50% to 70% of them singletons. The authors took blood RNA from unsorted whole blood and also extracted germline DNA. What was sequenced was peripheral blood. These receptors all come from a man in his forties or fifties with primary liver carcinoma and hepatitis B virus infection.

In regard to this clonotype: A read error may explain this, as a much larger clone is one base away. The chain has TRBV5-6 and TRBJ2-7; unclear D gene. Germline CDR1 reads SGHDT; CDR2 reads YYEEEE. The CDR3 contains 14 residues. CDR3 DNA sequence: TGTGCCAGCAGCTTGGGGACGCTACCATACGACCAGTACTTC. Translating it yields CASSLGTLPYDQYF.

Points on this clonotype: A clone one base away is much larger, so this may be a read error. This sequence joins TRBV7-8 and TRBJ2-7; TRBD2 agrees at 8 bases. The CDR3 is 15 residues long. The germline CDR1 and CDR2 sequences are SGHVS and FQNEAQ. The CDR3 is CACSVTSGARSEQYF. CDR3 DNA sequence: TGTGCCTGCAGCGTAACTAGCGGAGCTAGGTCCGAGCAGTACTTC.

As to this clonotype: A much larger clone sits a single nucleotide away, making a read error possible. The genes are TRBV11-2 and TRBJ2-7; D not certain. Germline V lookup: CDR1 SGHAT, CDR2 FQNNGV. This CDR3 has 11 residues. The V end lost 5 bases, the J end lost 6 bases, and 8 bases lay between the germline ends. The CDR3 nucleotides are TGTGCCAGCAGCCGGGCCGCCGAGCAGTACTTC. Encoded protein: CASSRAAEQYF.

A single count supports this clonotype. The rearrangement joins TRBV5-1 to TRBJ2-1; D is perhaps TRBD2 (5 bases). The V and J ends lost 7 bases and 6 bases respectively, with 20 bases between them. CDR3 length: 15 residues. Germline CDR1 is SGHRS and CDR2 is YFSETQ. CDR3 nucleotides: TGCGCCAGCGGCTCCTCACTAGTAGGCCGCAATGAGCAGTTCTTC. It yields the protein CASGSSLVGRNEQFF.

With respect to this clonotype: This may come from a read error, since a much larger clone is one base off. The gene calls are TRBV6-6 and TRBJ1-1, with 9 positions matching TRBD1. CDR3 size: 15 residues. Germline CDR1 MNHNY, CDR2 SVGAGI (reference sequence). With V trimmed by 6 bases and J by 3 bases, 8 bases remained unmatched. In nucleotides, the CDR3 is TGTGCCAGCAGGCCGGGACAGGGAGAGGACACTGAAGCTTTCTTT. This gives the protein CASRPGQGEDTEAFF.

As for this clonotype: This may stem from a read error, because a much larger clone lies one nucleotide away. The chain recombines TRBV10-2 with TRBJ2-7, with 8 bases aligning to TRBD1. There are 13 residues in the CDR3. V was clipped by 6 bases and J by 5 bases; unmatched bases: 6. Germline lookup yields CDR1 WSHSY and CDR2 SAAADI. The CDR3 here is CASRWTGTNEQYF. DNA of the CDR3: TGCGCCAGCAGGTGGACAGGGACGAACGAGCAGTACTTC.

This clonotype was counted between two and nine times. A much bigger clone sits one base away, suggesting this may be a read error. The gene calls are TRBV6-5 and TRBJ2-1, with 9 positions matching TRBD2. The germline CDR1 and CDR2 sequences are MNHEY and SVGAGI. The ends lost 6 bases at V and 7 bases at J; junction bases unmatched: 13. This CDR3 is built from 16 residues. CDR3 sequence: CASSARASGIRNEQFF. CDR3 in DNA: TGTGCCAGCAGCGCACGGGCTAGCGGGATCCGAAATGAGCAGTTCTTC.